This TCR beta chain was sequenced in a study of blood T cell repertoires in COVID-19. Study summary: T cells, B-cell-depleted T cells, or PBMCs provided the cDNA or gDNA that served as material.

Recruited during active infection, patients (from Seattle) were subsequently followed longitudinally. Authors' processing steps: It was from reference gene primer amplification that nucleated cell counts were estimated. Repertoires were generated with immunoSEQ multiplex PCR, while TCRdb's copy carries only in-frame clones and drops some. That table gives V, J and clone size, and the DNA gave D and trimming. This table holds about 120,000 clones, roughly 85% found once. The clonotype comes from a woman aged 60 to 75 with COVID-19, enrolled during active disease. The source material was peripheral blood.

The CDR3 coding sequence is TGTGCCAGCAGTGGAATCGCAGGGGGCAATCAGCCCCAGCATTTT. The encoded protein is CASSGIAGGNQPQHF. V usage is TRBV2 and J usage is TRBJ1-5; TRBD1 might be the D (6 bases). Trimming removed 4 bases from V and 2 bases from J, with 12 bases in between. This CDR3 is built from 15 residues. The V gene's germline CDR1 is SNHLY and CDR2 FYNNEI.